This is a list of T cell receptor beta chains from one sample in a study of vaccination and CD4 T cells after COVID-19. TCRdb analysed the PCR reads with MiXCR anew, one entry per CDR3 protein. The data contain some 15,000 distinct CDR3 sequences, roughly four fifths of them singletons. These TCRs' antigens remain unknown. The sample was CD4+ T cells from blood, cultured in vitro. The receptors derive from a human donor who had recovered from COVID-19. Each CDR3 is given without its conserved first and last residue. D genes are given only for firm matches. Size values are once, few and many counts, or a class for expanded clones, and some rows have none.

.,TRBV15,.,ATSLSPSAGGETQY
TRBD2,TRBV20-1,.,SARTSGTDTQY
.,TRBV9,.,ASSPRQNPNYGYT
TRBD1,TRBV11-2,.,ASSSTPGQGGETQY
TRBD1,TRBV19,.,ASSKTGGDTGELF
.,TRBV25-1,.,ASSGNYRLNTEAF
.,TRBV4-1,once,ASSQDRGGTDNQPQH
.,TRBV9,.,ASSSRGGADTQY
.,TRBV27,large,ASGRVGSYNSPLH
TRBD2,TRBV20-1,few,SAEPGLAGLL
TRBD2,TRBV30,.,ASGLAGVRAKNIQY
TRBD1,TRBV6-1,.,ASSEVLTGGQPQH
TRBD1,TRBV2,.,ASKGQPNTEAF
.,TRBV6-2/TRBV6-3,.,AVRTVGDYT
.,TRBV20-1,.,SARGTVGTEAF
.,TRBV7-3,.,ASSLNPTDTEAF
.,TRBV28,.,ASRPMISAPDTQY
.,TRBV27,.,ASSLSTGALETQY
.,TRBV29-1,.,SVAFRGFGNTIY
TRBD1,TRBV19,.,ASSMGQGRFPDTQY
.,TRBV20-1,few,SASSQAVGGNQPQH
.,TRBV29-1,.,SVPEPGYNEQF
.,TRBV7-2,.,ASSPRVSGNTIY
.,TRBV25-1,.,ASSDPQGWDTEAF
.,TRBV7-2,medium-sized,ASSLALGVRSDTIY
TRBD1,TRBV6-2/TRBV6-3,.,ASSVTGGGQPQH
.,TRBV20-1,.,SAPPGTNSNQPQH
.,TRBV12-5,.,ASGLVLNGYT
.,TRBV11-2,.,ASSLGGVGSYEQY
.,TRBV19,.,ASSSHGSATGELF
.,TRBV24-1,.,ATSDNGRVETQY
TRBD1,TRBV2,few,ASLGTGVFYGYT
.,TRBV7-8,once,ASSLRDTKETQY
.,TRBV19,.,ASSQTGEGSNQPQH
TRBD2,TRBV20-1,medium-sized,SASWISTSGGHTKLAKNIQY
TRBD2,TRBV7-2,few,ASSSSGSGAGELF
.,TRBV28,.,ASSLYLGSKLF
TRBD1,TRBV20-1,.,SARGQGALTGELF
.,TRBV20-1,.,SAGRPNSNQPQH
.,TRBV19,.,ASSIVYLPAGGNQAQH
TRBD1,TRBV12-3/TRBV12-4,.,ASSPTGKGYGYT